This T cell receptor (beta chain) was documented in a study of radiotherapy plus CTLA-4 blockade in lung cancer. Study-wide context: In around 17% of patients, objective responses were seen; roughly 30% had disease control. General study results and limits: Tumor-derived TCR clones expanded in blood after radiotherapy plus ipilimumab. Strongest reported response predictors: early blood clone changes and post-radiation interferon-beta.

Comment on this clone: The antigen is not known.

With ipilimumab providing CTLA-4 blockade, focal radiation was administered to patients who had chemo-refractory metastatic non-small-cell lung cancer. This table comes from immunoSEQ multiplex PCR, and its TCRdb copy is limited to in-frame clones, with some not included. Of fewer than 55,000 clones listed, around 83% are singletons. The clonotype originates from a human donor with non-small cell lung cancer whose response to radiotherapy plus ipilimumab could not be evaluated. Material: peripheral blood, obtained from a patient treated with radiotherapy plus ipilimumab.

CDR3 in amino acids: CAWSGEGSPYEQYF. The CDR3 coding sequence is TGTGCCTGGAGTGGGGAGGGAAGCCCCTACGAGCAGTACTTC. The chain combines TRBV30 with TRBJ2-7; 7 bases are a match to TRBD2. Germline CDR1 is GTSNPN and CDR2 is SVGIG (reference sequence). The CDR3 is made up of 14 amino acids. V shed 1 base, J shed 2 bases, and the junction held 5 bases outside the gene matches.